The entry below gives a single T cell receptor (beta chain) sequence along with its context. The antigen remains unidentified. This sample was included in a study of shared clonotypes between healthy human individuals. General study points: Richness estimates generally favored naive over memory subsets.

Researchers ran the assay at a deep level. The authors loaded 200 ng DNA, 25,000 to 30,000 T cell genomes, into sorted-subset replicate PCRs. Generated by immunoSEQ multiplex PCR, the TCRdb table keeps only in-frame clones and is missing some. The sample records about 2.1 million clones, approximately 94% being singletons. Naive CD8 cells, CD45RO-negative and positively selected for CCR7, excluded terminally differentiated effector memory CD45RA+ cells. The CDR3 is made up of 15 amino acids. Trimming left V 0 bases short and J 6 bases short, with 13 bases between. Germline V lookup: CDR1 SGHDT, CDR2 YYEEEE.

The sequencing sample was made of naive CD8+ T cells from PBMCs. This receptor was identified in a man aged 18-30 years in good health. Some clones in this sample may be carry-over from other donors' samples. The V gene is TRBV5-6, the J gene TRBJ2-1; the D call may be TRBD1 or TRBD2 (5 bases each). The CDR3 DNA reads TGTGCCAGCAGCTTGGGGGGGTACAGTCCCAATGAGCAGTTCTTC. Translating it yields CASSLGGYSPNEQFF.